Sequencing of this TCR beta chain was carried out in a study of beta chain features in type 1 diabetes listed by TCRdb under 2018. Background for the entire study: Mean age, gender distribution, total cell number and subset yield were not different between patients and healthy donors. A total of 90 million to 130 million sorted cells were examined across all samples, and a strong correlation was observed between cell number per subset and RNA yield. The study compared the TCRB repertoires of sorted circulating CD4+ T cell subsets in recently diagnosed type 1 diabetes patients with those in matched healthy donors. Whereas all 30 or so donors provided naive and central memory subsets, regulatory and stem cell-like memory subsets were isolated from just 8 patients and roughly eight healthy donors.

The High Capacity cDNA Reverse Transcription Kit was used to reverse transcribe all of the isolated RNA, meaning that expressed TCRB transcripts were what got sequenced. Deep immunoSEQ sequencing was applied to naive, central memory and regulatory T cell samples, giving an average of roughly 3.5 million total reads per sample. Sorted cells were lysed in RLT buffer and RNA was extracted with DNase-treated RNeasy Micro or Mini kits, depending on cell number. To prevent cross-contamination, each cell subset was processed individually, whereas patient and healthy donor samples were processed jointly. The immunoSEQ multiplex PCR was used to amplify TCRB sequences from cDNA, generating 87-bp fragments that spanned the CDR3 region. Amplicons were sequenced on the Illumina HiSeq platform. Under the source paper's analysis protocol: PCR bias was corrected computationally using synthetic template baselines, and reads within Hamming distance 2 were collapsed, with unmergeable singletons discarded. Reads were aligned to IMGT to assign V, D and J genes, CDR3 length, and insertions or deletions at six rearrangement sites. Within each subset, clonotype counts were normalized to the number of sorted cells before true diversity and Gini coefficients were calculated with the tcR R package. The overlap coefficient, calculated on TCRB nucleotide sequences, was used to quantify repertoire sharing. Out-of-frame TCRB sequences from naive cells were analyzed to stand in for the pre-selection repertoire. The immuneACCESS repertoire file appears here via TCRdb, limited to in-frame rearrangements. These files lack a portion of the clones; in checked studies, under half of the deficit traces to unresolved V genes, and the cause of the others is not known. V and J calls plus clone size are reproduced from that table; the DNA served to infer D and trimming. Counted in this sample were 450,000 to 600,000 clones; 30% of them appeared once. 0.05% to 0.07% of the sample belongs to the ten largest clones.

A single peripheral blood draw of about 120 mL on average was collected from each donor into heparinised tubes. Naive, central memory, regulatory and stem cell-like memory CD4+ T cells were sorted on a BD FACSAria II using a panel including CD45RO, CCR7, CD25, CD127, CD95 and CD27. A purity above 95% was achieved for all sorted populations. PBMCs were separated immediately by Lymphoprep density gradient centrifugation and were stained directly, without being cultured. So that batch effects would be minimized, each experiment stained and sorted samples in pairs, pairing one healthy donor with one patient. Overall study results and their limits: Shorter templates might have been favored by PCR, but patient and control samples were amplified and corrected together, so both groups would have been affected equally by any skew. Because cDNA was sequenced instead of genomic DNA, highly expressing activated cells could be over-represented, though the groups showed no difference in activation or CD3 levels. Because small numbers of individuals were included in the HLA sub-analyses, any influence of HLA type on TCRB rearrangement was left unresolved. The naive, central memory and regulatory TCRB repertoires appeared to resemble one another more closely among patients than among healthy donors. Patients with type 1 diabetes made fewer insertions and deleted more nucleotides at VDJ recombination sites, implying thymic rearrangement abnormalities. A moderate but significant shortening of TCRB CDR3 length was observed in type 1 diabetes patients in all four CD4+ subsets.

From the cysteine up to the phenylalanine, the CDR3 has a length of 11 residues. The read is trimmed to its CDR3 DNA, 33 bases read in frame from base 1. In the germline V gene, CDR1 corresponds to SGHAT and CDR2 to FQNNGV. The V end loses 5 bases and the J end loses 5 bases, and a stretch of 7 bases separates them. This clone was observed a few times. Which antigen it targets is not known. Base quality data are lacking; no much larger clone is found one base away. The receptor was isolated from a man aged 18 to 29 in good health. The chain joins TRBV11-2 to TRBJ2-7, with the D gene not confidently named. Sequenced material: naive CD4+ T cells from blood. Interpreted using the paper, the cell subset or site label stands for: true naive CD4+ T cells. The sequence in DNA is TGTGCCAGCAGCGTCCGGGACGAGCAGTACTTC. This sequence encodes CASSVRDEQYF.